The T cell receptor (beta chain) under discussion was sequenced for a study of T cell clonality in common variable immunodeficiency. Study-wide points: What drives increased CVID clonality needs T cell subpopulation sequencing. Shared TCRbeta clones were fewer between CVID subjects than controls. Reportedly, TCR beta sequences from common variable immunodeficiency showed fewer deletions and N-nucleotide insertions.

This CDR3 is 15 amino acids long. Germline loops: CDR1 DFQATT, CDR2 SNEGSKA (reference sequence). The V and J ends lost 3 bases and 4 bases, in that order; junction bases with no gene match: 9. Using immunoSEQ multiplex PCR, the repertoire was profiled, and TCRdb retains in-frame clones only, with some absent. Singletons are absent from the sample, which has some 50,000 clones. There are many counts of this clone. Antigen: not known. The read terminates 3 residues before the CDR3 end, so the remaining end is supplied by the germline J gene. V usage is TRBV20-1 and J usage is TRBJ1-2, with 9 bases identical to TRBD1. Sequences were obtained from peripheral blood mononuclear cells. The sequence came from a person between 18 and 69 years old in good health. This chain's CDR3 is CSARGQGPEGYGYTF. The sequenced part of the CDR3 DNA is TGCAGTGCTAGGGGACAGGGCCCCGAGGGCTATGGC.